The T cell receptor (beta chain) under discussion was sequenced for a study of shared clonotypes between healthy human individuals. V was shortened by 6 bases and J by 0 bases, with 12 bases between the two germline ends. This CDR3 is 15 amino acids long. Per the germline V gene, CDR1 is MNHEY and CDR2 is SVGAGI. Measured with immunoSEQ multiplex PCR; TCRdb has only the in-frame clones, and not every one. Of 2 million to 2.5 million clones in the sample, roughly 93% were seen once. This rearrangement joins TRBV6-5 to TRBJ1-3, with a tentative D call TRBD1 (5 bases). The TCR originated in a man between 18 and 35 years old in good health. Some clones in this sample may be carry-over from other donors' samples. The sequencing sample was made of naive CD4+ T cells from PBMCs. This sample's subset: CD45RA+ positively selected. CDR3 in DNA: TGTGCCAGCAGGCCCGGACACGACTCTGGAAACACCATATATTTT. It encodes CASRPGHDSGNTIYF.